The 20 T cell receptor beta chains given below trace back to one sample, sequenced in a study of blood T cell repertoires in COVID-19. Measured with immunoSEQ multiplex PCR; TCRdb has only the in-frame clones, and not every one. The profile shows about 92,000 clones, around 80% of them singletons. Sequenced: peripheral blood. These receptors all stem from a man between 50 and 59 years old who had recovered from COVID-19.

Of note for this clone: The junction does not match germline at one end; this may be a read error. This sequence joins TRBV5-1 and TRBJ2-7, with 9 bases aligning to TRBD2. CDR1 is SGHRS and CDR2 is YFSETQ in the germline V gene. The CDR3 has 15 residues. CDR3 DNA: TGCCCCAGCAGCTTGGCGGGCGGGGGGGGGATCGAGCAGTACTTC. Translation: CPSSLAGGGGIEQYF.

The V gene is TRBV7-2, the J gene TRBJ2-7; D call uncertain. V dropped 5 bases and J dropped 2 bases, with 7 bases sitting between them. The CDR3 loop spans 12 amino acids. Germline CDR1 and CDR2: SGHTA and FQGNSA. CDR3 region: CASSRDTYEQYF. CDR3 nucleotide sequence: TGTGCCAGCAGCCGAGACACCTACGAGCAGTACTTC.

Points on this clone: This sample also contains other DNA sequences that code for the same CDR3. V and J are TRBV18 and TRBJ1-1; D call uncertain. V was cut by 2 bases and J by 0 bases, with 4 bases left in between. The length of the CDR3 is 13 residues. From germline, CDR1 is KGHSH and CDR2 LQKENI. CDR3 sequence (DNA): TGTGCCAGCTCACCATCTATGAACACTGAAGCTTTCTTT. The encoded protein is CASSPSMNTEAFF.

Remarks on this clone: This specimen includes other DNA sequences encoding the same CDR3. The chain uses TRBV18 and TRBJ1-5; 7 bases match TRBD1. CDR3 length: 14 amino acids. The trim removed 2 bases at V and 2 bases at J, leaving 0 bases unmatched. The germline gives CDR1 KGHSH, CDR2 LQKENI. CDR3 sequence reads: CASSPGTGNQPQHF. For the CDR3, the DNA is TGTGCCAGCTCACCAGGGACAGGCAATCAGCCCCAGCATTTT.

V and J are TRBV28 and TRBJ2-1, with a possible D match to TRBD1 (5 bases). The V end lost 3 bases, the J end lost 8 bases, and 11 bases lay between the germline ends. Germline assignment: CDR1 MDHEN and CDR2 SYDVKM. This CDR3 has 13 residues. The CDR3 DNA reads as TGTGCCAGCAGTTTTTCAGGGCTCGATGAGCAGTTCTTC. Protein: CASSFSGLDEQFF.

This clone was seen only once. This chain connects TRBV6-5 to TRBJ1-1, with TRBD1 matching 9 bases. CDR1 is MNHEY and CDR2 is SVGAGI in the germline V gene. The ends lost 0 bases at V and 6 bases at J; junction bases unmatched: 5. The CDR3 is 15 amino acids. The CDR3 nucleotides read TGTGCCAGCAGTTACTCACAGGGGGCGCGGTCTGAAGCTTTCTTT. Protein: CASSYSQGARSEAFF.

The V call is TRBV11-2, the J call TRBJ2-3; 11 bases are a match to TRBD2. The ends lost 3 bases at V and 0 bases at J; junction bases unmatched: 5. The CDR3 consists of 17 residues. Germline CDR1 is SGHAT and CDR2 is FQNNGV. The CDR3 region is CASSFRGTSGSTDTQYF. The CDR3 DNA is TGTGCCAGCAGCTTTAGAGGGACTAGCGGTAGCACAGATACGCAGTATTTT.

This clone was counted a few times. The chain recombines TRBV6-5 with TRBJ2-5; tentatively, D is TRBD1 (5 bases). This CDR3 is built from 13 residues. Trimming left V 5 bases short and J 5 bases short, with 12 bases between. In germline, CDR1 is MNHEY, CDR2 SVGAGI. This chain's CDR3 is CASSLNRRETQYF. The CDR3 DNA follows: TGTGCCAGCAGTCTTAACAGGCGGGAGACCCAGTACTTC.

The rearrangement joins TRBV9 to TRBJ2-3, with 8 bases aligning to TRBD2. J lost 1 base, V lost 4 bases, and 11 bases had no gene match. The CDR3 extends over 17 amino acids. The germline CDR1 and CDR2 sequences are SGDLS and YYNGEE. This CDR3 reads CASSHRTGGAGTDTQYF. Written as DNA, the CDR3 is TGTGCCAGCAGCCACAGAACCGGGGGGGCTGGCACAGATACGCAGTATTTT.

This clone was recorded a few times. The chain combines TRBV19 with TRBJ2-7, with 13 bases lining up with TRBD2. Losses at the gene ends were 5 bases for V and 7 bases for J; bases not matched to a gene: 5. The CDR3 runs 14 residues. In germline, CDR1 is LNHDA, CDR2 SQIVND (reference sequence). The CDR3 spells CASSPLAGGREQYF. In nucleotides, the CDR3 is TGTGCCAGTAGTCCACTAGCGGGGGGGCGTGAGCAGTACTTC.

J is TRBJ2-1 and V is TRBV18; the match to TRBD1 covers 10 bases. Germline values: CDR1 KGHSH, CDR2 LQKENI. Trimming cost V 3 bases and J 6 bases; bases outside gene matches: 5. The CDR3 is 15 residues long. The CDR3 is CASSPSGTGANEQFF. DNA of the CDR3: TGTGCCAGCTCACCGTCCGGGACAGGGGCCAATGAGCAGTTCTTC. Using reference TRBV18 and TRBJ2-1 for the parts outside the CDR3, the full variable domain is NAGVMQNPRHLVRRRGQEARLRCSPMKGHSHVYWYRQLPEEGLKFMVYLQKENIIDESGMPKERFSAEFPKEGPSILRIQQVVRGDSAAYFCASSPSGTGANEQFFGPGTRLTVL.

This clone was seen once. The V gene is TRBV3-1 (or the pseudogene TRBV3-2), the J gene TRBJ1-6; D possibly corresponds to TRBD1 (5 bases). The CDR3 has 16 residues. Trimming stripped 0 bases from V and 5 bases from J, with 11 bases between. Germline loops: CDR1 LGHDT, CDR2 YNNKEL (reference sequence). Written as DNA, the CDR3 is TGTGCCAGCAGCCAAGAGAGGACATTCCATAATTCACCCCTCCACTTT. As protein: CASSQERTFHNSPLHF.

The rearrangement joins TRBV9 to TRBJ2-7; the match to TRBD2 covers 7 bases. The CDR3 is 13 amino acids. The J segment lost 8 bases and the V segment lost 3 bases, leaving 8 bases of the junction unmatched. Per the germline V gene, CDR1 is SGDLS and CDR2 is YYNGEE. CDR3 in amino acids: CASSGGGEGQQYF. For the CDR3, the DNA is TGTGCCAGCAGCGGTGGTGGGGAGGGCCAGCAGTACTTC.

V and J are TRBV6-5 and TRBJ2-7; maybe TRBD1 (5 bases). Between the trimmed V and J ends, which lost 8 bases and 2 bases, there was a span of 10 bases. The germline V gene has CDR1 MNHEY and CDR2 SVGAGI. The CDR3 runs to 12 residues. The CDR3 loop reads CASATVAYEQYF. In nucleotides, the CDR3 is TGTGCCAGCGCGACAGTTGCCTACGAGCAGTACTTC.

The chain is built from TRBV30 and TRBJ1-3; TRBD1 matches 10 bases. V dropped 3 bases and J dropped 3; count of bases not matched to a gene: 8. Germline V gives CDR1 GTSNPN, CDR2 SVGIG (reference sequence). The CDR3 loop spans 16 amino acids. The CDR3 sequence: CAWSALGTGVGNTIYF. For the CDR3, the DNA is TGTGCCTGGAGCGCCTTAGGGACAGGGGTTGGAAACACCATATATTTT.

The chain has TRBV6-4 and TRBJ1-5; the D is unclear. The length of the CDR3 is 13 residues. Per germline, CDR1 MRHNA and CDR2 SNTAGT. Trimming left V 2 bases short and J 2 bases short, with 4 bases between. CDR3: CASSDRRNQPQHF. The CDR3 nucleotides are TGTGCCAGCAGTGACCGTCGCAATCAGCCCCAGCATTTT.

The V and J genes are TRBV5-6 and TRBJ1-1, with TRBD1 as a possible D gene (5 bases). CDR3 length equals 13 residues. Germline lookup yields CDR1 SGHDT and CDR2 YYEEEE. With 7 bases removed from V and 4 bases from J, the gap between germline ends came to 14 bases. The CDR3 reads CASLYRGTTEAFF. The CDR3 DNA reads TGTGCCAGCCTCTATCGGGGGACCACTGAAGCTTTCTTT.

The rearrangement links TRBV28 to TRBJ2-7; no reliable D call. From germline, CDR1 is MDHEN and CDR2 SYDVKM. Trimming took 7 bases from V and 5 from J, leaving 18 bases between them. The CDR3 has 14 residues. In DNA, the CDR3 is TGTGCCAGCATTACCTCGGAGAGGCTCAACGAGCAGTACTTC. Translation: CASITSERLNEQYF.

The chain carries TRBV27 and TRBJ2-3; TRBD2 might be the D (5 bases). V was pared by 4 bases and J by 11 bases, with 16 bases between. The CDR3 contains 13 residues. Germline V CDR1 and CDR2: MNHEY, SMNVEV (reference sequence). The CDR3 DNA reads TGTGCCAGCAGTTCGCACCGAGCGGAGGAGCAGTATTTT. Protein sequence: CASSSHRAEEQYF.

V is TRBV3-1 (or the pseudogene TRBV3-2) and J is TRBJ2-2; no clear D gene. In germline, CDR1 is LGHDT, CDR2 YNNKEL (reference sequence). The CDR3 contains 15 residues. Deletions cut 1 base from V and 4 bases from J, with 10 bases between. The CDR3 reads CASSQGLVSTGELFF. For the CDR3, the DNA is TGTGCCAGCAGCCAAGGCCTTGTGAGCACCGGGGAGCTGTTTTTT.